The sequence of this TCR beta chain was determined in a study of blood T cell repertoires in COVID-19. Turning to the study itself: PBMCs, B-cell-depleted T cells, or T cells provided the cDNA or gDNA that made up the material.

CDR3 length equals 19 residues. In germline, CDR1 is SGHRS, CDR2 YFSETQ. Unmatched junction bases numbered 15, after V lost 4 bases and J lost 0 bases. Original data processing: Using reference gene primer amplification, nucleated cell counts were estimated. Only in-frame clones appear in the TCRdb table, and some are missing; sequencing was by immunoSEQ multiplex PCR. V and J calls and clone size are those listed in that table; D and trimming were worked out from the DNA. Found here are around 330,000 clones, roughly 90% of them singletons; the top ten hold about 3.9%. The chain couples TRBV5-1 to TRBJ2-1, with 8 bases aligning to TRBD2. The sequencing sample was made of peripheral blood. The TCR originated in a woman between 50 and 59 years old with active or convalescent COVID-19. The CDR3 here is CASSPELAVEPSSYNEQFF. In DNA form, the CDR3 reads TGCGCCAGCAGCCCAGAACTAGCGGTCGAACCGAGCTCCTACAATGAGCAGTTCTTC.